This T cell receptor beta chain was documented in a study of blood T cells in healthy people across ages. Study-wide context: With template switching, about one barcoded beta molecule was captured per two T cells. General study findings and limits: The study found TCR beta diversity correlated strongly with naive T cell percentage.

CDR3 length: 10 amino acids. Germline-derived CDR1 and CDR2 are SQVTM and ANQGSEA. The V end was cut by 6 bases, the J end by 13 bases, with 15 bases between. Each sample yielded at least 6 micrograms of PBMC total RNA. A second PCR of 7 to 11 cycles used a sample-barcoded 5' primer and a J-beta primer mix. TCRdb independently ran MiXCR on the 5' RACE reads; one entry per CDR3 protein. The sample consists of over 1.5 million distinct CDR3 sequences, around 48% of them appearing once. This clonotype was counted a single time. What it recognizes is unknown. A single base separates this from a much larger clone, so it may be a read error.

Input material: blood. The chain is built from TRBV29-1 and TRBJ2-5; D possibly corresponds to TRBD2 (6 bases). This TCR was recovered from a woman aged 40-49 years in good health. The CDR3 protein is CSVRTGVRYF. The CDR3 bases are TGCAGCGTCAGGACGGGGGTGCGGTACTTC.